The clone carrying this T cell receptor (beta chain) was seen repeatedly, ten times or more. This sample was included in a study of T cell repertoires in cytomegalovirus infection. Each CDR3 protein is one row after TCRdb ran MiXCR on the reads. The sample consists of around 450,000 distinct CDR3 sequences, around 11% of them appearing once. The V gene lost 5 bases and the J gene lost 0 bases, with 13 bases spanning the gap. The CDR3 length is 15 residues. This receptor was identified in a human donor in good health (CMV status not recorded). Some clones in this sample may be carry-over from other donors' samples. This rearrangement joins TRBV12-3 or TRBV12-4 to TRBJ2-5, with a weak D call TRBD2 (6 bases). The sample taken for sequencing was PBMCs. In DNA form, the CDR3 reads TGTGCCAGCAGTCCGTCGGGAGTGTACCAAGAGACCCAGTACTTC. The encoded protein is CASSPSGVYQETQYF.